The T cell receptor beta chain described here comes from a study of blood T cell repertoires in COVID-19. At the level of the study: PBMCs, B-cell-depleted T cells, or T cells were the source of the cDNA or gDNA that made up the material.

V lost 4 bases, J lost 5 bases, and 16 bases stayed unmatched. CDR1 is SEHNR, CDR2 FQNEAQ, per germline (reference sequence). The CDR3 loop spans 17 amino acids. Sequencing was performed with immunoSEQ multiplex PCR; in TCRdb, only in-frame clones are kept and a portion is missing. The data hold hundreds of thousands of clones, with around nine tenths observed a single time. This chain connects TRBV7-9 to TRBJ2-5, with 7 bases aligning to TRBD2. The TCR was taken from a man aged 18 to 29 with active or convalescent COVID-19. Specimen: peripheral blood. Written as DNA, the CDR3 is TGTGCCAGCAGCTCCACTCGGCGGGGGAGCACTTGGGAGACCCAGTACTTC. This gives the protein CASSSTRRGSTWETQYF.